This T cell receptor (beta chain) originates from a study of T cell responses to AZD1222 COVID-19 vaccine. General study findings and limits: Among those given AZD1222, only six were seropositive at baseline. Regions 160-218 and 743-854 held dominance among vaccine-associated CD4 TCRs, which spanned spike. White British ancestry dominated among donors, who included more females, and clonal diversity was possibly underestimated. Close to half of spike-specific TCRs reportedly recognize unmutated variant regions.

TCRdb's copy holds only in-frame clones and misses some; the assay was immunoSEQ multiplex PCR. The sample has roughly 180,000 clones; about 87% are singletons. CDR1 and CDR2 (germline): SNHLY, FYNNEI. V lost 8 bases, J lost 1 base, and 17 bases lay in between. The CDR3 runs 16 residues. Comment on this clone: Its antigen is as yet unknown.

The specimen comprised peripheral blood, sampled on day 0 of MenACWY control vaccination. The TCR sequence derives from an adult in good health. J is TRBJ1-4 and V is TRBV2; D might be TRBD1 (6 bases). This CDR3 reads CASQGAKGGTNEKLFF. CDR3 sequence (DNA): TGTGCCAGCCAAGGGGCAAAGGGGGGAACTAATGAAAAACTGTTTTTT.